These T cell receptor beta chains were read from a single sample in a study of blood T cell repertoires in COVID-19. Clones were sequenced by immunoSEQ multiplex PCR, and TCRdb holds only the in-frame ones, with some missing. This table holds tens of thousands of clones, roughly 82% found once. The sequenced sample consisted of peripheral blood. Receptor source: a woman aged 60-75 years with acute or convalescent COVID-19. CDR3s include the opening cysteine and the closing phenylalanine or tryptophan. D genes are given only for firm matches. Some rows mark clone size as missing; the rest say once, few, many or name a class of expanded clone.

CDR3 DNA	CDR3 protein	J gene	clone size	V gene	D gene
TGTGCCAGCAGCTTACTAGTTATGAACACTGAAGCTTTCTTT	CASSLLVMNTEAFF	TRBJ1-1	NA	TRBV7-9	NA
TGTGCCTGGAGTGTTCCAGGCAACTATGGCTACACCTTC	CAWSVPGNYGYTF	TRBJ1-2	NA	TRBV30	NA
TGCGCCAGCAGGAGACAGACGCCGAACACTGAAGCTTTCTTT	CASRRQTPNTEAFF	TRBJ1-1	NA	TRBV10-2	NA
TGTGCCAGCAGCCAAGGTAACCGGGTCGGCTCACCCCTCCACTTT	CASSQGNRVGSPLHF	TRBJ1-6	NA	TRBV3-1/TRBV3-2	NA
TGTGCCAGCAGTGAACCGCCCGGGCCCCAGCATTTT	CASSEPPGPQHF	TRBJ1-5	NA	TRBV6-1	NA
TGTGCCAGCTCACCCTCCGGGGGGAGGTACGAGCAGTACTTC	CASSPSGGRYEQYF	TRBJ2-7	few	TRBV18	TRBD2
TGTGCCAGCAGCCCATCGGGACAGGGTATGGCTTTCTTT	CASSPSGQGMAFF	TRBJ1-1	NA	TRBV6-5	TRBD1
TGTGCCAGCAGCCAGGGGCTGGGGGAAAAACTGTTTTTT	CASSQGLGEKLFF	TRBJ1-4	NA	TRBV3-1/TRBV3-2	NA
TGTGCCAGCAGCCTAGGGGGGGGCAATCAGCCCCAGCATTTT	CASSLGGGNQPQHF	TRBJ1-5	NA	TRBV5-5	NA
TGTGCCAGCAGCTGGAACAGGGGGCGATCCGGGGAGCTGTTTTTT	CASSWNRGRSGELFF	TRBJ2-2	NA	TRBV5-6	TRBD1
TGTGCCTGGGGACAGGGGAACTCTGGGGCCAACGTCCTGACTTTC	CAWGQGNSGANVLTF	TRBJ2-6	NA	TRBV30	TRBD1
TGTGCCAGCAGCCAAGATCAACGGGGGGATGAAAAACTGTTTTTT	CASSQDQRGDEKLFF	TRBJ1-4	NA	TRBV3-1/TRBV3-2	NA
TGTGCCAGTAATGGCAGGGGGGACTCTAACTATGGCTACACCTTC	CASNGRGDSNYGYTF	TRBJ1-2	NA	TRBV19	TRBD1
TGTGCCAGCAGTCGGGACAGCTCTGGAAACACCATATATTTT	CASSRDSSGNTIYF	TRBJ1-3	NA	TRBV7-6	TRBD1
TGTGCCAGCAGTTTTGGAGGGGGCCTCAATGAGCAGTTCTTC	CASSFGGGLNEQFF	TRBJ2-1	once	TRBV27	NA
TGTGCCAGCAGCCAAGAGGGGAGGGTAGAGACCCAGTACTTC	CASSQEGRVETQYF	TRBJ2-5	NA	TRBV3-1/TRBV3-2	TRBD2
TGTGCCAGCAGTTACTCGACAGGGTCCACTGAAGCTTTCTTT	CASSYSTGSTEAFF	TRBJ1-1	NA	TRBV6-2/TRBV6-3	TRBD1
TGTGCCAGCAGCGTAGACAGGGCAACTGAAGCTTTCTTT	CASSVDRATEAFF	TRBJ1-1	NA	TRBV9	NA
TGTGCCAGTAGTACGGGACTAGCGGCGTACAATGAGCAGTTCTTC	CASSTGLAAYNEQFF	TRBJ2-1	NA	TRBV19	TRBD2
TGTGCCACCAGCAGAGGGGACAGGGGAAAGGCAAACTATGGCTACACCTTC	CATSRGDRGKANYGYTF	TRBJ1-2	once	TRBV15	TRBD1
TGTGCCACCAGTGCCGCAGGAGGTAGGAACGAGCAGTACTTC	CATSAAGGRNEQYF	TRBJ2-7	NA	TRBV24-1	NA
TGTGCCAGCAGCTTAGTTAGTTTCACCGGGGAGCTGTTTTTT	CASSLVSFTGELFF	TRBJ2-2	NA	TRBV7-2	NA
TGTGCCAGCAGTGAATCAGGCGGGGACTATGGCTACACCTTC	CASSESGGDYGYTF	TRBJ1-2	once	TRBV25-1	NA
TGTGCCAGCAGTTACAGCGGGAATGGAGCGTACGAGCAGTACTTC	CASSYSGNGAYEQYF	TRBJ2-7	NA	TRBV6-6	TRBD2
TGTGCCAGCAGCCGACCAGGGGAGAACACCGGGGAGCTGTTTTTT	CASSRPGENTGELFF	TRBJ2-2	NA	TRBV13	NA
TGTGCCAGCAGCCCGGCCGGGTTTGGGGCCAACGTCCTGACTTTC	CASSPAGFGANVLTF	TRBJ2-6	NA	TRBV11-2	NA
TGCAGTGCTACTGACAGGGGCTTGAGCTCCTACGAGCAGTACTTC	CSATDRGLSSYEQYF	TRBJ2-7	once	TRBV20-1	TRBD1
TGTGCCAGCAGCGTAGCCGGCGGGGGAGGCAATGAGCAGTTCTTC	CASSVAGGGGNEQFF	TRBJ2-1	NA	TRBV9	TRBD2
TGTGCCAGTAGTATGCACGGACGGTACGACAGCGGCTACACCTTC	CASSMHGRYDSGYTF	TRBJ1-2	NA	TRBV19	NA
TGCAGTGCTAGTGACTCAGGCAGCCCGAACACTGAAGCTTTCTTT	CSASDSGSPNTEAFF	TRBJ1-1	few	TRBV20-1	NA
TGTGCCAGCAGCCCCACTGGTTACGAGCAGTACTTC	CASSPTGYEQYF	TRBJ2-7	NA	TRBV12-3/TRBV12-4	NA
TGTGCCAGCAGCCAAGCGGACAGGGGGTACGAGCAGTACTTC	CASSQADRGYEQYF	TRBJ2-7	NA	TRBV4-2	TRBD1